A selection of T cell receptor beta chains follows, all from one sample in a study of cytomegalovirus exposure and HLA in healthy donors. Clones were sequenced by immunoSEQ multiplex PCR, and TCRdb holds only the in-frame ones, with some missing. The sample shows under 110,000 clones, around 82% of them seen only once. Sequencing was carried out using PBMCs. The receptors shown here come from a man aged 45-65 years in good health and CMV-seronegative. CDR3s include the opening cysteine and the closing phenylalanine or tryptophan. A D gene is named only where the DNA matches it firmly. Not every row has a clone size; where given, it reads once, few, many or a size class.

d_call	clone_size	v_call	j_call	cdr3_nt	cdr3_aa
-	few	TRBV28	TRBJ1-5	TGTGCCAGCAGACGACCACAGGGAAATGGCAATCAGCCCCAGCATTTT	CASRRPQGNGNQPQHF
-	-	TRBV23-1	TRBJ1-1	TGCGCCAGCTCCAAATTTCAGCGGCGCACTGAAGCTTTCTTT	CASSKFQRRTEAFF
-	-	TRBV7-9	TRBJ2-2	TGTGCCAGCAGTCGGACAGAGGGAGTGACCGGGGAGCTGTTTTTT	CASSRTEGVTGELFF
-	-	TRBV7-7	TRBJ2-2	TGTGCTAGCAGCTTATCAGGTCACGGGGAGCTGTTTTTT	CASSLSGHGELFF
-	-	TRBV7-2	TRBJ1-1	TGTGCCAGCAGCCTCGGAGCTTTCTTT	CASSLGAFF
-	-	TRBV5-1	TRBJ2-5	TGCGCCAGCAGCTTGGGTAGAGAGACCCAGTACTTC	CASSLGRETQYF
-	-	TRBV7-2	TRBJ2-3	TGTGCCAGCAGCTCCGGGTTCCGGGATACGCAGTATTTT	CASSSGFRDTQYF
TRBD1	-	TRBV20-1	TRBJ1-1	TGCAGTGCTCAGGGGGCTGAAGCTTTCTTT	CSAQGAEAFF
-	once	TRBV7-8	TRBJ1-5	TGTGCCAGCAGCGGGGTAACGGCAGGGATGATGTTTCAGCCCCAGCATTTT	CASSGVTAGMMFQPQHF
TRBD1	-	TRBV29-1	TRBJ2-5	TGCAGCGTTGATAAGGGGGCGGGTGAGACCCAGTACTTC	CSVDKGAGETQYF
TRBD1	-	TRBV11-2	TRBJ2-7	TGTGCCAGCAGCTTAGCAGGACAGGTCTACTACGAGCAGTACTTC	CASSLAGQVYYEQYF
TRBD1	-	TRBV2	TRBJ1-5	TGTGCCAGCAGTGACTGGACAGGGGCGGTAAGCCAGCCCCAGCATTTT	CASSDWTGAVSQPQHF
-	-	TRBV4-2	TRBJ2-4	TGTGCCAGCAGCCAAGATCCAGCGGAGATTAGTAGTACCAAAAACATTCAGTACTTC	CASSQDPAEISSTKNIQYF
-	-	TRBV19	TRBJ1-1	TGTGCCAGTAGTATAGCCTGGCAGGCAAATACTGAAGCTTTCTTT	CASSIAWQANTEAFF
TRBD1	-	TRBV7-2	TRBJ2-7	TGTGCCAGCAGCTTAGACAGGGGCTCGGGAGAGCAGTACTTC	CASSLDRGSGEQYF
-	-	TRBV10-3	TRBJ1-1	TGTGCCATCGGCCGAGGTGACACTGAAGCTTTCTTT	CAIGRGDTEAFF
TRBD2	-	TRBV27	TRBJ2-3	TGTGCCAGCAGTCCACTACGGGGGGTTGGGACAGATACGCAGTATTTT	CASSPLRGVGTDTQYF
TRBD2	-	TRBV4-2	TRBJ2-2	TGTGCCAGCAGCCAAGCCCCCCAGCGGGGGTACACCGGGGAGCTGTTTTTT	CASSQAPQRGYTGELFF
-	few	TRBV23-1	TRBJ1-4	TGCGCCAGCAGTCAATCGGGAGCGGAGGAAAAACTGTTTTTT	CASSQSGAEEKLFF
TRBD2	-	TRBV7-3	TRBJ2-5	TGTGCCAGCAGCCGTTCGGGAGGCGAGGCCCAGTACTTC	CASSRSGGEAQYF
-	few	TRBV11-2	TRBJ2-2	TGTGCCAGCAGCTCAGGGGCTCTGAACACCGGGGAGCTGTTTTTT	CASSSGALNTGELFF
TRBD2	-	TRBV4-2	TRBJ2-1	TGTGCCAGCAGCCAAGAGATGGGCGGGGGGGCAACCTACAATGAGCAGTTCTTC	CASSQEMGGGATYNEQFF
-	-	TRBV5-4	TRBJ2-4	TGTGCCAGCACCCCCGGCGGCGGGGACAAAAACATTCAGTACTTC	CASTPGGGDKNIQYF
-	-	TRBV28	TRBJ2-5	TGTGCCACCAGACTGGGAGGACCACAAGAGACCCAGTACTTC	CATRLGGPQETQYF
-	-	TRBV30	TRBJ1-4	TGTGCCTGGAGTATGAGGGCAGGTGGGGCTAATGAAAAACTGTTTTTT	CAWSMRAGGANEKLFF
TRBD2	-	TRBV7-6	TRBJ2-2	TGTGCCAGCAGCTTAGCAATAGTTTCCGGGGGGACCGGGGAGCTGTTTTTT	CASSLAIVSGGTGELFF
-	-	TRBV4-3	TRBJ1-4	TGCGCCAGCAGCCAATCCGGGACTAGTAGTGAAAAACTGTTTTTT	CASSQSGTSSEKLFF
-	-	TRBV2	TRBJ2-1	TGTGCCAGCAGTGTGGTCAGGTACAATGAGCAGTTCTTC	CASSVVRYNEQFF